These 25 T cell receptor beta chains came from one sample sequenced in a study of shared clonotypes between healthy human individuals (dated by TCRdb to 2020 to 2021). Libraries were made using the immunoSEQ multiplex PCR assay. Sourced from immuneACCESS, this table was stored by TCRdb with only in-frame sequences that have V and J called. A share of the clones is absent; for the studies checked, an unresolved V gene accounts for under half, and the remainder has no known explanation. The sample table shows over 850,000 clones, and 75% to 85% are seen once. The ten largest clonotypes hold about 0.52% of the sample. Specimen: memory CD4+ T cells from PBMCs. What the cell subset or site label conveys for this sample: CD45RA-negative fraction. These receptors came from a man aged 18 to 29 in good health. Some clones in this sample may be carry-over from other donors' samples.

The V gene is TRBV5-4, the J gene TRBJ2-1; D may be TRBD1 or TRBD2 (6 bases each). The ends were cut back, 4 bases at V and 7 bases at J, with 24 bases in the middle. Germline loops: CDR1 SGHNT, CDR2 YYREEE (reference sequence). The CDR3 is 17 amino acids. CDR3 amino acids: CASSAAWGALEGNEQFF. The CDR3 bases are TGTGCCAGCAGCGCAGCATGGGGGGCACTCGAAGGTAATGAGCAGTTCTTC.

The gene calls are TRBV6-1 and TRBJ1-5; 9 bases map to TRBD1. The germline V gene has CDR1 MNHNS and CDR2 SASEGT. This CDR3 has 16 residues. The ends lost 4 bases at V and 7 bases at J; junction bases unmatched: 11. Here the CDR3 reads CASSARNRGRGQPQHF. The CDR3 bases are TGTGCCAGCAGTGCCAGGAACAGGGGGCGTGGGCAGCCCCAGCATTTT.

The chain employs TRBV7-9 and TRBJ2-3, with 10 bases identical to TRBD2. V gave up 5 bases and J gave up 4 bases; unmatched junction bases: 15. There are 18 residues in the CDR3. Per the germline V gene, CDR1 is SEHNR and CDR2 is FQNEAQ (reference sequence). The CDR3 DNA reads TGTGCCAGCAGCCCTCCCTTCAGACTAGCGGGTCCCTCAGATACGCAGTATTTT. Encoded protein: CASSPPFRLAGPSDTQYF.

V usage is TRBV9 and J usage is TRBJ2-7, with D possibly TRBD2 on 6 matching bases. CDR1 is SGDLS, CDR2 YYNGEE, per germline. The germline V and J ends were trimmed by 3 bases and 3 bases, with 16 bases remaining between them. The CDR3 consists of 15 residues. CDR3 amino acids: CASSETSETFYEQYF. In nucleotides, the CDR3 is TGTGCCAGCAGCGAGACTAGTGAGACCTTCTACGAGCAGTACTTC.

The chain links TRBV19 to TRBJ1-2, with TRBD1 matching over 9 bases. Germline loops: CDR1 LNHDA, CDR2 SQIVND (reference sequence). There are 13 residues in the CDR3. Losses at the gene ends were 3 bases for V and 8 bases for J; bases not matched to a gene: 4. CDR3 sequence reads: CASSIGQGWGYTF. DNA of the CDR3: TGTGCCAGTAGTATCGGACAGGGGTGGGGCTACACCTTC. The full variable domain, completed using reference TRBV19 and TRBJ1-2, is DGGITQSPKYLFRKEGQNVTLSCEQNLNHDAMYWYRQDPGQGLRLIYYSQIVNDFQKGDIAEGYSVSREKKESFPLTVTSAQKNPTAFYLCASSIGQGWGYTFGSGTRLTVV.

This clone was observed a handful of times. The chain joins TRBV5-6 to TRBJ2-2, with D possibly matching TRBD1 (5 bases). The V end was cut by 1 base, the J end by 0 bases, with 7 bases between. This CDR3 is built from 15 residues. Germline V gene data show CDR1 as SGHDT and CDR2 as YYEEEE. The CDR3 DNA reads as TGTGCCAGCAGCTTGATGGGGCCGAACACCGGGGAGCTGTTTTTT. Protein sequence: CASSLMGPNTGELFF.

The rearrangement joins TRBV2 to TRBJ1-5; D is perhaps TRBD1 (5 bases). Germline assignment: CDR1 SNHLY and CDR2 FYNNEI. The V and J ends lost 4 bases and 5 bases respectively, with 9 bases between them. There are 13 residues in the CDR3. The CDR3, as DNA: TGTGCCAGCAGTGTGGGGGTAGATCAGCCCCAGCATTTT. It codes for CASSVGVDQPQHF.

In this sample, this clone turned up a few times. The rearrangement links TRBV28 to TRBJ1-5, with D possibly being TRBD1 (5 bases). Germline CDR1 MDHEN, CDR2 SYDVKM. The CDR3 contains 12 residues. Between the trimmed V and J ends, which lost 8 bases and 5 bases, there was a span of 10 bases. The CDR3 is CASAPGDQPQHF. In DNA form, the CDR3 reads TGTGCCAGCGCTCCGGGGGATCAGCCCCAGCATTTT.

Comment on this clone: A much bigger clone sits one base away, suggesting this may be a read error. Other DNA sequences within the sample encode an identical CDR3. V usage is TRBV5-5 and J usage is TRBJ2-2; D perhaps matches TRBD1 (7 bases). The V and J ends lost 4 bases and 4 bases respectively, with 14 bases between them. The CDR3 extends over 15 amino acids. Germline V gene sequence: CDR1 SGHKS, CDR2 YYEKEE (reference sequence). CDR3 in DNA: TGTGCCAGCAGCCCACGGCAGGGGGGCACCGGGGAGCTGTTTTTT. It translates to CASSPRQGGTGELFF.

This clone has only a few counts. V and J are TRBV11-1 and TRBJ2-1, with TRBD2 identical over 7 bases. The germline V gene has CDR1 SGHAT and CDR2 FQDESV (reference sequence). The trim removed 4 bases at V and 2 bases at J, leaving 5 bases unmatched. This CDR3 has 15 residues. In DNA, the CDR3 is TGTGCCAGCAGCTCTGAGCGGGATACCTACAATGAGCAGTTCTTC. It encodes CASSSERDTYNEQFF.

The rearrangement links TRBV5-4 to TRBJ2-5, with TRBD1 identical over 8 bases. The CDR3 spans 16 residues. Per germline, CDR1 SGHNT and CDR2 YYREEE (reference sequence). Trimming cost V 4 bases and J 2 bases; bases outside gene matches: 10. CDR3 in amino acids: CASSPNLGQGQETQYF. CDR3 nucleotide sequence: TGTGCCAGCAGCCCTAATCTAGGACAGGGACAAGAGACCCAGTACTTC.

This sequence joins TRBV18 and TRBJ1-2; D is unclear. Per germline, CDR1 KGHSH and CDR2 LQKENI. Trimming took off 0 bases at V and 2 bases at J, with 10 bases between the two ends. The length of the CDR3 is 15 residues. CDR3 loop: CASSPPSSPNYGYTF. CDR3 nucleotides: TGTGCCAGCTCACCACCGTCCAGCCCCAACTATGGCTACACCTTC. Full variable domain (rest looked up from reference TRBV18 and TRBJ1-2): NAGVMQNPRHLVRRRGQEARLRCSPMKGHSHVYWYRQLPEEGLKFMVYLQKENIIDESGMPKERFSAEFPKEGPSILRIQQVVRGDSAAYFCASSPPSSPNYGYTFGSGTRLTVV.

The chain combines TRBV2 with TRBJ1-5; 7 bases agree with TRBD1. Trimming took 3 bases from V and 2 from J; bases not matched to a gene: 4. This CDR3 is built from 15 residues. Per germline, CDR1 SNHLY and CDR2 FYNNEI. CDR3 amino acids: CASSEYRGGNQPQHF. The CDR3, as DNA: TGTGCCAGCAGTGAGTACAGGGGCGGCAATCAGCCCCAGCATTTT.

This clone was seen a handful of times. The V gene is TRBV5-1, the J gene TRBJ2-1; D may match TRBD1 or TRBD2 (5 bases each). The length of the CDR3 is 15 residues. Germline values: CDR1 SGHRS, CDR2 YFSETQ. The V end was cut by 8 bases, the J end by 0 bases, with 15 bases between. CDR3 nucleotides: TGCGCCAGTTCCGGGGCCCGAAGCTCCTACAATGAGCAGTTCTTC. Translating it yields CASSGARSSYNEQFF.

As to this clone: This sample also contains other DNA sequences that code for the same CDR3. CDR3 region: CASSYSGGGNQPQHF. The CDR3 nucleotides are TGTGCCAGCAGTTACTCGGGGGGCGGCAATCAGCCCCAGCATTTT. The chain carries TRBV6-5 and TRBJ1-5; D may be TRBD1 (6 bases). V lost 0 bases to trimming and J lost 2 bases, with 8 bases between them. Germline CDR1 is MNHEY and CDR2 is SVGAGI. The CDR3 runs 15 residues.

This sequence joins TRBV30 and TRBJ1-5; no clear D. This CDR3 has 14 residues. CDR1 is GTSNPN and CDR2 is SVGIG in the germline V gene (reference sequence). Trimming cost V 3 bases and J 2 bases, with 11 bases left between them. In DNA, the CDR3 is TGTGCCTGGAGCGTAGACACGCGCAATCAGCCCCAGCATTTT. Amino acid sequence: CAWSVDTRNQPQHF.

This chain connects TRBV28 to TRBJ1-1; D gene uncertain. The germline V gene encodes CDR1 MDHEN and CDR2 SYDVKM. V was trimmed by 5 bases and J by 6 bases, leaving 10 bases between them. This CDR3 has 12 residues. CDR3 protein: CASSPRRPEAFF. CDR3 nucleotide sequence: TGTGCCAGCAGTCCTCGGAGACCTGAAGCTTTCTTT.

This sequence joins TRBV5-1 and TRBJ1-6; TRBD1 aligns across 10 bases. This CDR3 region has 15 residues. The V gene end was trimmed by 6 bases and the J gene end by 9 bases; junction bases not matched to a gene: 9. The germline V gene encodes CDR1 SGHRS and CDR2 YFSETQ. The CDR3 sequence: CASTQTGTGASPLHF. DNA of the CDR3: TGCGCCAGCACGCAGACCGGGACAGGGGCTTCACCCCTCCACTTT. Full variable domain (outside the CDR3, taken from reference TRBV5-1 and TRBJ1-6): KAGVTQTPRYLIKTRGQQVTLSCSPISGHRSVSWYQQTPGQGLQFLFEYFSETQRNKGNFPGRFSGRQFSNSRSEMNVSTLELGDSALYLCASTQTGTGASPLHFGNGTRLTVT.

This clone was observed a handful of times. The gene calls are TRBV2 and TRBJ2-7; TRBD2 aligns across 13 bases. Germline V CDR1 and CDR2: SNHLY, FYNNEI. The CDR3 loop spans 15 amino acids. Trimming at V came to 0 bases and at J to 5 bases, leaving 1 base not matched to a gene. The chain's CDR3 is CASSEAGLAGDEQYF. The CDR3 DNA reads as TGTGCCAGCAGTGAAGCCGGACTAGCGGGAGACGAGCAGTACTTC. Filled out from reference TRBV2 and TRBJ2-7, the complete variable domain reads EPEVTQTPSHQVTQMGQEVILRCVPISNHLYFYWYRQILGQKVEFLVSFYNNEISEKSEIFDDQFSVERPDGSNFTLKIRSTKLEDSAMYFCASSEAGLAGDEQYFGPGTRLTVT.

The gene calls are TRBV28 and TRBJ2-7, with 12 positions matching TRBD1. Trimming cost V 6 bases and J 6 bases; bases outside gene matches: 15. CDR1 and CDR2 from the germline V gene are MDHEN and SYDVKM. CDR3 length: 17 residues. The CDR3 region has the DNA TGTGCCAGCAGACTTTTTAGGCGGGGACAGGGGGCCTTCGAGCAGTACTTC. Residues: CASRLFRRGQGAFEQYF.

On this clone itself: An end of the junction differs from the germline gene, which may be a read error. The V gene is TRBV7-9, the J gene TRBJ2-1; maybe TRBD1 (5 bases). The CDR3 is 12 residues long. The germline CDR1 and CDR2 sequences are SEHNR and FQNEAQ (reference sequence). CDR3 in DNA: TGTGCCAGCAGCATTTCCGACAGACCCGTTGTCTTC. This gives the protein CASSISDRPVVF.

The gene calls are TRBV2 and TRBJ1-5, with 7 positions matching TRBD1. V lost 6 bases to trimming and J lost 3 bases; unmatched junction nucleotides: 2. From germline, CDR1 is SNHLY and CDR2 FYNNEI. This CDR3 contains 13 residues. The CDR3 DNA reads TGTGCCAGCAGGGGACAGTACAATCAGCCCCAGCATTTT. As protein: CASRGQYNQPQHF.

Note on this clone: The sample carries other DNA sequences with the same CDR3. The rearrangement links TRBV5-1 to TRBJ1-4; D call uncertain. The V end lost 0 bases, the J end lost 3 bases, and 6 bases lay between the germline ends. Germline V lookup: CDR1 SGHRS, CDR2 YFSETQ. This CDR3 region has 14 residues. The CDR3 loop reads CASSLGTPNEKLFF. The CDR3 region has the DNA TGCGCCAGCAGCTTGGGGACTCCTAATGAAAAACTGTTTTTT.

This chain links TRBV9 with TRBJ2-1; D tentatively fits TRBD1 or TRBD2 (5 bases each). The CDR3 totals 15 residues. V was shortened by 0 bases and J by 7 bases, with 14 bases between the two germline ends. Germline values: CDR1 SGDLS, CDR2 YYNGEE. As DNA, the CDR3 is TGTGCCAGCAGCGTAGTTTCAGGGACGGGGAATGAGCAGTTCTTC. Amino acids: CASSVVSGTGNEQFF.

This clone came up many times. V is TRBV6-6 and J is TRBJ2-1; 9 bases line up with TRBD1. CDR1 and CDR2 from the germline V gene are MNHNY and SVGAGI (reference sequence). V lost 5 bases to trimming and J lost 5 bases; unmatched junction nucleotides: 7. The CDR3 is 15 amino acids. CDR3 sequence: CASSDQGQGNNEQFF. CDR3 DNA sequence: TGTGCCAGCAGTGATCAGGGACAGGGAAACAATGAGCAGTTCTTC.